This T cell receptor (beta chain) appears in the sequencing data of a study of blood T cell repertoires in COVID-19. Some clones are missing from TCRdb's copy, which holds only in-frame ones; the method was immunoSEQ multiplex PCR. The sample shows about 33,000 clones, about four fifths of them seen only once. CDR1 MRHNA and CDR2 SNTAGT come from the germline V gene. The CDR3 sequence is 14 residues long. V lost 2 bases and J 1 base, leaving 8 bases between the germline ends. The material sequenced was peripheral blood. The V call is TRBV6-4, the J call TRBJ1-1; TRBD1 is a possible D gene (5 bases). This TCR derives from an older man with acute or convalescent COVID-19. The CDR3 spells CASSDLGQNTEAFF. In nucleotides, the CDR3 is TGTGCCAGCAGTGACCTTGGACAGAACACTGAAGCTTTCTTT.